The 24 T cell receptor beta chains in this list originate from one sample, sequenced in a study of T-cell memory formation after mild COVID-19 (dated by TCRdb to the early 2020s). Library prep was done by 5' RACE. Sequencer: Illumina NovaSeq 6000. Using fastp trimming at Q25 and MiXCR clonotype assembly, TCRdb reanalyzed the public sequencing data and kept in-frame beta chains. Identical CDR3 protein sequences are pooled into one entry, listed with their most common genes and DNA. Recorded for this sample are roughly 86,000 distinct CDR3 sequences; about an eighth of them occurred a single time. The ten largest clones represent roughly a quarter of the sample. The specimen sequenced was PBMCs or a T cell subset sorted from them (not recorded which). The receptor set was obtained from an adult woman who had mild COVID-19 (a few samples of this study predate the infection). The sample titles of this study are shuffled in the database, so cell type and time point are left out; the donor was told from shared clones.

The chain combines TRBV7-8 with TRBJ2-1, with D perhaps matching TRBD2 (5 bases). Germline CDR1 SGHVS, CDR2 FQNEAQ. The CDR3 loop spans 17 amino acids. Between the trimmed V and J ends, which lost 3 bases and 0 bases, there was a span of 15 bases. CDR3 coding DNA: TGTGCCAGCAGCTTTGGGATTAGCGCAAGCTCCTACAATGAGCAGTTCTTC. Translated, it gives CASSFGISASSYNEQFF.

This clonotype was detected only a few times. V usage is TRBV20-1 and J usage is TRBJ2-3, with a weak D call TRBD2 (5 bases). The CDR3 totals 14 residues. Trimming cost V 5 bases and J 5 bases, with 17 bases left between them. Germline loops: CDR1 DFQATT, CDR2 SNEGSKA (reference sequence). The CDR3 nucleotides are TGCAGTGCTCTGGGTGTTGGAGAGGGAGATACGCAGTATTTT. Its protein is CSALGVGEGDTQYF.

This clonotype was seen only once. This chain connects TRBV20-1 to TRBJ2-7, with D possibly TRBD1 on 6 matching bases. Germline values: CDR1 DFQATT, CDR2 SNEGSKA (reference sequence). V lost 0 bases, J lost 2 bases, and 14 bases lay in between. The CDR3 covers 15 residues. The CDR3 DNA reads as TGCAGTGCTAGAGATCTCGACAGGATAACCTACGAGCAGTACTTC. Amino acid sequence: CSARDLDRITYEQYF.

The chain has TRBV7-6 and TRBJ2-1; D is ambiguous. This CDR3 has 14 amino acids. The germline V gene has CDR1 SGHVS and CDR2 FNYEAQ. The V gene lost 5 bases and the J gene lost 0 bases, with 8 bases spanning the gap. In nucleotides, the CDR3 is TGTGCCAGCAGCCACCGAAGCTCCTACAATGAGCAGTTCTTC. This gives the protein CASSHRSSYNEQFF.

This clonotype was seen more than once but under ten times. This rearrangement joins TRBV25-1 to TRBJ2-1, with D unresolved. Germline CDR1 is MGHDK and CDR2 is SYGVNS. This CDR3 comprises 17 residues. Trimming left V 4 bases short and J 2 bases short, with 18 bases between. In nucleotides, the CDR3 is TGTGCCAGCAGTGGTGCCCGGGCGGAGACCCCCTACAATGAGCAGTTCTTC. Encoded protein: CASSGARAETPYNEQFF.

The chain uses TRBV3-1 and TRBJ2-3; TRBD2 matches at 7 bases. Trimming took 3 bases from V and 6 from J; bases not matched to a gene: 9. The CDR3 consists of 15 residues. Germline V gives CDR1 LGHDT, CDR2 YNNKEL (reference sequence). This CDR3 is CASSQASGRFDTQYF. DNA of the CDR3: TGTGCCAGCAGCCAGGCTAGCGGTAGGTTCGATACGCAGTATTTT.

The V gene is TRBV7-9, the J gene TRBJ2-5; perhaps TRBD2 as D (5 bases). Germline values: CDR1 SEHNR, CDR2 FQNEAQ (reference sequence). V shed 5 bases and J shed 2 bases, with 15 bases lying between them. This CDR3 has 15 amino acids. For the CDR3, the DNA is TGTGCCAGCAGCGTAAATGGCGGGTTACAAGAGACCCAGTACTTC. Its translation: CASSVNGGLQETQYF.

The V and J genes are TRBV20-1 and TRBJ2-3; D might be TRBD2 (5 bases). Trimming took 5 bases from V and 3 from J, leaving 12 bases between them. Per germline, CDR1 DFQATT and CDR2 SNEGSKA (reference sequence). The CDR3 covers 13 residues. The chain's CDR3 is CSACRDPTDTQYF. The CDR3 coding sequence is TGCAGTGCTTGCCGGGATCCAACAGATACGCAGTATTTT.

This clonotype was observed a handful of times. CDR3: CASSEAGEGYEQYF. The CDR3 DNA follows: TGCGCCAGCAGTGAAGCGGGCGAGGGGTACGAGCAGTACTTC. The V gene is TRBV10-2, the J gene TRBJ2-7, with TRBD2 as a possible D gene (6 bases). In germline, CDR1 is WSHSY, CDR2 SAAADI. Between the trimmed V and J ends, which lost 3 bases and 4 bases, there was a span of 13 bases. CDR3 length: 14 residues.

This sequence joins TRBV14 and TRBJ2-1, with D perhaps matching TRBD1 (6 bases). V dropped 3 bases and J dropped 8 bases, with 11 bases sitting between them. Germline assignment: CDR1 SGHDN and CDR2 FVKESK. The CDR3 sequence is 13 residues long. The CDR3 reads CASSQYRVHEQFF. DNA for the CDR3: TGTGCCAGCAGCCAGTACAGGGTCCATGAGCAGTTCTTC.

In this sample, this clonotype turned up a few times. In nucleotides, the CDR3 is TGCGCCAGCAGCCTCCTACAGGGAGAGGGGGAGCTGTTTTTT. This gives the protein CASSLLQGEGELFF. This rearrangement joins TRBV4-3 to TRBJ2-2, with a weak D call TRBD1 (6 bases). Germline V gene lookup returns CDR1 LGHNA and CDR2 YSLEER. The CDR3 is 14 residues long. Trimming stripped 4 bases from V and 8 bases from J, with 14 bases between.

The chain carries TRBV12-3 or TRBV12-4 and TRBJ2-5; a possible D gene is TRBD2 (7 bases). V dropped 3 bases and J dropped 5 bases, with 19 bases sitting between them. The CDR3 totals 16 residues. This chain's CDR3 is CASSLRGQQSWETQYF. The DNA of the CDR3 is TGTGCCAGCAGTTTGCGGGGGCAACAGTCGTGGGAGACCCAGTACTTC.

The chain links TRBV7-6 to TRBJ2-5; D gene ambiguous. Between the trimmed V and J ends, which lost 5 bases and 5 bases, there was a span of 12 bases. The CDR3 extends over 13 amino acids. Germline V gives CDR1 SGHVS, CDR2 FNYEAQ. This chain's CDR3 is CASSEVAGETQYF. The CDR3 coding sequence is TGTGCCAGCAGCGAGGTAGCCGGTGAGACCCAGTACTTC.

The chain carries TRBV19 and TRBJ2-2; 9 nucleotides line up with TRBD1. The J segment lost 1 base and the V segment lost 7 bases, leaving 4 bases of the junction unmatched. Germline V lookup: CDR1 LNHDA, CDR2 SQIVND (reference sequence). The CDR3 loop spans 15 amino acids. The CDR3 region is CASTLDRGNTGELFF. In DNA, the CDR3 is TGTGCCAGTACCTTGGACAGGGGGAACACCGGGGAGCTGTTTTTT.

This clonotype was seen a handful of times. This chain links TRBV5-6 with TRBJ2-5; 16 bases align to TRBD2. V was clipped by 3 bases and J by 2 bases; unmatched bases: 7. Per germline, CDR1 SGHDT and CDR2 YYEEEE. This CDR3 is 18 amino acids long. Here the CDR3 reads CASSWVRGLAGGQETQYF. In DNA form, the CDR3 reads TGTGCCAGCAGCTGGGTTCGGGGACTAGCGGGGGGGCAAGAGACCCAGTACTTC.

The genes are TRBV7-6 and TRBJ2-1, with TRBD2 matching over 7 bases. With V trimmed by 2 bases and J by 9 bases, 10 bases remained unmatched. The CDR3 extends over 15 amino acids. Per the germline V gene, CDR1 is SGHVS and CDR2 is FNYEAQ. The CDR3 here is CASSLLAGEGPEQFF. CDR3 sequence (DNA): TGTGCCAGCAGCTTATTGGCGGGGGAGGGTCCTGAGCAGTTCTTC.

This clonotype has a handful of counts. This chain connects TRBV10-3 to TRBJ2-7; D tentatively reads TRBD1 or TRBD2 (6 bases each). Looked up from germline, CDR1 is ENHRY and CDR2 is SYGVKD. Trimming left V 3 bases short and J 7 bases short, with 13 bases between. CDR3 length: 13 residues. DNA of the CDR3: TGTGCCATCAGTGACGGTTGGGGGGCAGAGCAGTACTTC. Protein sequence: CAISDGWGAEQYF.

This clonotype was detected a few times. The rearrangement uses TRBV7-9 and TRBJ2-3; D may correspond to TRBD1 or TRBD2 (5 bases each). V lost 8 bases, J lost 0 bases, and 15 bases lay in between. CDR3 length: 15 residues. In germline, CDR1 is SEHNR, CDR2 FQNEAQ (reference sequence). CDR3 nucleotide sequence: TGTGCCAGCGCTACAGGACTCACTAGCACAGATACGCAGTATTTT. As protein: CASATGLTSTDTQYF.

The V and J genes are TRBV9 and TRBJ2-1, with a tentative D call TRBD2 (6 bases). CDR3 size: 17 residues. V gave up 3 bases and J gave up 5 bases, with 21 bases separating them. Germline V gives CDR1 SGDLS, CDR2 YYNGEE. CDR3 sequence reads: CASSDPEEGVADNEQFF. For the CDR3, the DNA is TGTGCCAGCAGCGACCCCGAGGAGGGAGTTGCTGACAATGAGCAGTTCTTC. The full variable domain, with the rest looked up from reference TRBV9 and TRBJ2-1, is DSGVTQTPKHLITATGQRVTLRCSPRSGDLSVYWYQQSLDQGLQFLIQYYNGEERAKGNILERFSAQQFPDLHSELNLSSLELGDSALYFCASSDPEEGVADNEQFFGPGTRLTVL.

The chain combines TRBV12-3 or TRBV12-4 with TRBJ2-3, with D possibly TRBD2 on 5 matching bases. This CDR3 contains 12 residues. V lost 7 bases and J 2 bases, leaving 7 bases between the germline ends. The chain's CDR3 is CASTGDTDTQYF. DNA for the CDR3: TGTGCCAGCACCGGGGACACAGATACGCAGTATTTT.

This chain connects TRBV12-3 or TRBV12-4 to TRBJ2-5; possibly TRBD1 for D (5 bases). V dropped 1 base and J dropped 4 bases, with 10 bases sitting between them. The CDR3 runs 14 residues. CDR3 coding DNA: TGTGCCAGCAGTTTAGTCTGGGGCGCAGAGACCCAGTACTTC. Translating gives CASSLVWGAETQYF.

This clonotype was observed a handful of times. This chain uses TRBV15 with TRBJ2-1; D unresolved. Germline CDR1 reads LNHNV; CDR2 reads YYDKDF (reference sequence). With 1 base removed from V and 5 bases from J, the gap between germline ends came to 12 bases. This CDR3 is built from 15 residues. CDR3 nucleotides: TGTGCCACCAGCAGAGGTGCGGAAGAAAACAATGAGCAGTTCTTC. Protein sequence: CATSRGAEENNEQFF.

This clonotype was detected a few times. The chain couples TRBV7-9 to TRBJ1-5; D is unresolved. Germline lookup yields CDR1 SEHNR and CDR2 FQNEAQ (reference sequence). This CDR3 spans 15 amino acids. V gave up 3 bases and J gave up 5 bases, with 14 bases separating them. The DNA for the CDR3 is TGTGCCAGCAGCTTTGCAGCAGCGAGCGATCAGCCCCAGCATTTT. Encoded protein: CASSFAAASDQPQHF.

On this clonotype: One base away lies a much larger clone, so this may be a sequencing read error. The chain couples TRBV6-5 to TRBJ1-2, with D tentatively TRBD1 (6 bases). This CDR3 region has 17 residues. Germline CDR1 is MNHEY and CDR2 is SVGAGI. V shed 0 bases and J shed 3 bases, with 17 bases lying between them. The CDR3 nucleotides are TGTGCCAGCAGTTACTCACGGGACATCGTTATCCACTATGGCTACACCTTC. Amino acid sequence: CASSYSRDIVIHYGYTF.